These 17 T cell receptor beta chains share one sample of origin, sequenced in a study of CD8 T cells in ankylosing spondylitis. Study-level findings and limits: It appeared that ankylosing spondylitis blood was characterized by a TCR beta motif of under ten highly homologous variants.

TCRdb processed the 5' RACE reads anew with MiXCR; each CDR3 protein has one entry. Here the sample spans 200,000 to 250,000 distinct CDR3 sequences, around 20% being singletons. Which antigens these TCRs recognize remains unknown. Sequences were obtained from blood, either unsorted or a sorted T cell fraction (not recorded which). These receptors came from a male donor with ankylosing spondylitis.

The chain employs TRBV7-8 and TRBJ2-7, with D uncertain. CDR3 length equals 14 residues. Trimming took 0 bases from V and 2 from J, leaving 8 bases between them. Looked up from germline, CDR1 is SGHVS and CDR2 is FQNEAQ. CDR3 nucleotide sequence: TGTGCCAGCAGCTTAGCTCCACACACCTACGAGCAGTACTTC. Translation gives CASSLAPHTYEQYF. Using reference TRBV7-8 and TRBJ2-7 for the parts outside the CDR3, the full variable domain is GAGVSQSPRYKVAKRGQDVALRCDPISGHVSLFWYQQALGQGPEFLTYFQNEAQLDKSGLPSDRFFAERPEGSVSTLKIQRTQQEDSAVYLCASSLAPHTYEQYFGPGTRLTVT.

This clonotype came up many times. The CDR3 spells CASIAASSYNEQFF. In DNA, the CDR3 is TGTGCCAGCATAGCCGCAAGCTCCTACAATGAGCAGTTCTTC. The chain recombines TRBV21-1 with TRBJ2-1. TRBV21-1 is deemed a pseudogene. The CDR3 length is 14 residues.

This clonotype occurred a few times. The chain employs TRBV7-9 and TRBJ2-1, with 9 bases that match TRBD1. The CDR3 is 15 amino acids. Per the germline V gene, CDR1 is SEHNR and CDR2 is FQNEAQ (reference sequence). V was pared by 4 bases and J by 5 bases, with 6 bases of the junction left unmatched. CDR3 protein: CASSSTGGNNNEQFF. The CDR3, as DNA: TGTGCCAGCAGCTCTACAGGGGGCAATAACAATGAGCAGTTCTTC.

This chain links TRBV11-3 with TRBJ2-3, with 8 positions matching TRBD1. Unmatched junction bases numbered 4, after V lost 10 bases and J lost 1 base. The CDR3 consists of 13 residues. CDR1 SGHNT and CDR2 YENEEA come from the germline V gene. This CDR3 reads CATGTGGTDTQYF. CDR3 sequence (DNA): TGTGCCACCGGGACAGGCGGCACAGATACGCAGTATTTT.

The chain couples TRBV7-2 to TRBJ2-7; 8 nucleotides match TRBD2. In germline, CDR1 is SGHTA, CDR2 FQGNSA. V lost 5 bases, J lost 0 bases, and 6 bases stayed unmatched. This CDR3 comprises 15 residues. CDR3 region: CASSPVAGGSYEQYF. CDR3 coding DNA: TGTGCCAGCAGCCCAGTGGCGGGAGGCTCCTACGAGCAGTACTTC.

The chain combines TRBV5-5 with TRBJ1-1; D remains ambiguous. CDR1 and CDR2 (germline): SGHKS, YYEKEE (reference sequence). The CDR3 spans 14 residues. V gave up 1 base and J gave up 0 bases, with 7 bases separating them. The CDR3: CASSLWTMNTEAFF. CDR3 in DNA: TGTGCCAGCAGCTTGTGGACTATGAACACTGAAGCTTTCTTT.

This clonotype occurred a few times. The chain carries TRBV7-8 and TRBJ1-2; TRBD1 matches at 7 bases. This CDR3 comprises 15 residues. V lost 7 bases, J lost 4 bases, and 12 bases stayed unmatched. Germline-derived CDR1 and CDR2 are SGHVS and FQNEAQ. The CDR3 loop reads CASTTYGTASYGYTF. The CDR3 coding sequence is TGTGCCAGCACTACTTATGGGACAGCCTCCTATGGCTACACCTTC. Full variable domain (rest looked up from reference TRBV7-8 and TRBJ1-2): GAGVSQSPRYKVAKRGQDVALRCDPISGHVSLFWYQQALGQGPEFLTYFQNEAQLDKSGLPSDRFFAERPEGSVSTLKIQRTQQEDSAVYLCASTTYGTASYGYTFGSGTRLTVV.

V and J are TRBV20-1 and TRBJ2-1; D uncertain. Germline loops: CDR1 DFQATT, CDR2 SNEGSKA (reference sequence). The V gene lost 1 base and the J gene lost 1 base, with 5 bases spanning the gap. This CDR3 contains 13 residues. CDR3 loop: CSARVPSYNEQFF. CDR3 DNA sequence: TGCAGTGCTAGAGTCCCATCCTACAATGAGCAGTTCTTC.

This clonotype turned up a few times. The V and J genes are TRBV20-1 and TRBJ2-7; 11 positions match TRBD2. The V gene end was trimmed by 6 bases and the J gene end by 3 bases; junction bases not matched to a gene: 7. This CDR3 contains 14 residues. Germline CDR1 DFQATT, CDR2 SNEGSKA (reference sequence). As DNA, the CDR3 is TGCAGTGCAAAGGGACTAGCGGAGGACTACGAGCAGTACTTC. This encodes CSAKGLAEDYEQYF.

V is TRBV29-1 and J is TRBJ1-2, with D tentatively TRBD1 (5 bases). The CDR3 covers 14 residues. From germline, CDR1 is SQVTM and CDR2 ANQGSEA. V was clipped by 6 bases and J by 4 bases, with 18 bases between them. The CDR3 loop is CSVPGTEDFYGYTF. The CDR3 coding sequence is TGCAGCGTCCCCGGGACGGAGGATTTCTATGGCTACACCTTC.

The chain has TRBV12-5 and TRBJ2-5, with 10 bases aligning to TRBD1. CDR1 is LGHNT, CDR2 FRNRAP, per germline. There are 14 residues in the CDR3. V shed 5 bases, J shed 6 bases, and the junction held 6 bases outside the gene matches. For the CDR3, the DNA is TGTGCTAGTGGTCCGACAGGGGGCGCGAAGACCCAGTACTTC. Encoded protein: CASGPTGGAKTQYF.

The V call is TRBV6-1, the J call TRBJ2-5, with 8 bases aligning to TRBD2. V was pared by 6 bases and J by 2 bases, with 14 bases of the junction left unmatched. Germline V gives CDR1 MNHNS, CDR2 SASEGT. There are 17 residues in the CDR3. The CDR3, as DNA: TGTGCCAGCAGCCTACTTATGGGTAGCGGGGCTCAAGAGACCCAGTACTTC. This gives the protein CASSLLMGSGAQETQYF.

V is TRBV11-2 and J is TRBJ2-7; TRBD2 matches 12 bases. This CDR3 has 15 amino acids. Germline V gene data show CDR1 as SGHAT and CDR2 as FQNNGV. The junction had 3 bases not matched to a gene; V was cut back by 5 bases and J by 1 base. The DNA of the CDR3 is TGTGCCAGCAGCACCGGACTAGCGGGGTCCTACGAGCAGTACTTC. As protein: CASSTGLAGSYEQYF. Full variable domain (missing parts from reference TRBV11-2 and TRBJ2-7): EAGVAQSPRYKIIEKRQSVAFWCNPISGHATLYWYQQILGQGPKLLIQFQNNGVVDDSQLPKDRFSAERLKGVDSTLKIQPAKLEDSAVYLCASSTGLAGSYEQYFGPGTRLTVT.

At least ten counts were recorded for this clonotype. V is TRBV12-3 or TRBV12-4 and J is TRBJ1-2; no reliable D call. The CDR3 consists of 13 residues. V was cut by 1 base and J by 0 bases, with 3 bases left in between. The CDR3 DNA follows: TGTGCCAGCAGTTTAGGGGCTAACTATGGCTACACCTTC. Its translation: CASSLGANYGYTF.

This clonotype was picked up a small number of times. This chain joins TRBV20-1 and TRBJ1-2; 7 bases line up with TRBD1. With V trimmed by 6 bases and J by 4 bases, 8 bases remained unmatched. Per germline, CDR1 DFQATT and CDR2 SNEGSKA (reference sequence). This CDR3 region has 13 residues. Written as DNA, the CDR3 is TGCAGTGCGTCGGACAGGAGTAGCTATGGCTACACCTTC. It translates to CSASDRSSYGYTF.

The V call is TRBV12-3 or TRBV12-4, the J call TRBJ2-5; the D is unclear. V was shortened by 0 bases and J by 2 bases, with 16 bases between the two germline ends. CDR3 length: 17 residues. The CDR3 loop reads CASSLALSGLTQETQYF. CDR3 coding DNA: TGTGCCAGCAGTTTAGCGCTAAGTGGGCTCACACAAGAGACCCAGTACTTC.

This clonotype occurred a few times. J is TRBJ2-3 and V is TRBV27; D remains unclear. This CDR3 is 11 amino acids long. V lost 7 bases, J lost 6 bases, and 8 bases lay in between. CDR1 MNHEY and CDR2 SMNVEV come from the germline V gene (reference sequence). DNA for the CDR3: TGTGCCAGCACCGAAGGGGATACGCAGTATTTT. This sequence encodes CASTEGDTQYF.